This entry describes one T cell receptor beta chain. Its antigen is unknown. The input lacks base qualities; no much larger clone sits a single base away. TCRbeta CDR3 regions were amplified from genomic DNA by means of the immunoSEQ Assay, a bias-controlled multiplex PCR. As for how the authors treated the data: Within the assay, amplification of reference gene primers was used to estimate how many nucleated cells each sample contained. To quantify the absolute abundance of each unique TCRbeta CDR3 rearrangement, sequence reads were collapsed and filtered. For each sample, productive Simpson clonality was calculated as the square root of Simpson's diversity index across productive rearrangements. Imported from immuneACCESS, the table was reduced by TCRdb to in-frame sequences with V and J called. These copies leave out some clones; in studies compared against another copy, an unresolved V gene accounts for under half, and the cause of the remainder is not known. Clone size and the V and J calls come from that table; the DNA yielded D and trimming. Recorded for this sample are some 260,000 clones; about 91% of them occurred a single time. Around 1.4% of the sample rests with the top ten.

Each collaborating institution followed its own protocols to collect whole blood in K2EDTA tubes. Collaborator samples were shipped for TCRbeta analysis as frozen whole blood, isolated PBMCs, or DNA extracted from either sample type. This specimen belongs to a study of blood T cell repertoires in COVID-19 (dated by TCRdb to about 2020). Notes on the research overall: The collaborator samples originated in the United States, Italy and Spain and spanned the acute and convalescent phases of COVID-19. The material from the prospective study consisted of cDNA or gDNA derived from T cells, B-cell-depleted T cells, or PBMCs. The dataset comprised deeply sampled blood TCRbeta repertoires from subjects exposed to, actively infected with, or recovered from COVID-19. The repertoires were released in a freely available public database intended as a resource for research on the immune response to SARS-CoV-2. Samples came from the ongoing ImmuneRACE study (first 160 participants) plus 1,254 subjects from 6 global collaborators. The sample metadata nearly always contained a de-identified subject ID, COVID-19 status, age in years and sex. Where available, HLA class I and class II types were obtained from metadata supplied by the sample provider rather than from assay-based typing. Broad study findings and their caveats: The quantity of clinical and demographic metadata differed by source and by participant and was supplied without curation.

From the cysteine up to the phenylalanine, the CDR3 has a length of 14 residues. Solely the CDR3 DNA is kept, with 42 bases framed from the first base. V is reduced by 2 bases and J by 8 bases, leaving a spacing of 12 bases between them. CDR1 and CDR2 are read off the germline V gene (reference sequence) as MNHNY and SVGAGI. The chain is assembled from TRBV6-6 and TRBJ1-4; 5 matching bases give a weak D call of TRBD1. Sequencing was carried out using peripheral blood. The sequence came from a man of 80 years or more with acute or convalescent COVID-19. The CDR3 reads as follows: CASSYGQKGEKLFF. The nucleotide sequence reads TGTGCCAGCAGTTACGGCCAAAAGGGGGAAAAACTGTTTTTT.